The 13 T cell receptor beta chains in this list originate from one sample, sequenced in a study of cytotoxic CD8 clonotypes in ibrutinib-treated CLL. Produced via immunoSEQ multiplex PCR; TCRdb's table is partial and in-frame only. The table lists a few hundred thousand clones, about three quarters of them singletons. Sequenced material: PBMCs, taken after 24 months of ibrutinib treatment. The receptor source for this set is a human donor with chronic lymphocytic leukemia.

The chain has TRBV28 and TRBJ2-2; D call uncertain. In germline, CDR1 is MDHEN, CDR2 SYDVKM. There are 14 residues in the CDR3. Trimming cost V 7 bases and J 3 bases, with 12 bases left between them. Written as DNA, the CDR3 is TGTGCCAGCACCCCCCGGGTGTACACCGGGGAGCTGTTTTTT. It is translated as CASTPRVYTGELFF.

This chain joins TRBV7-2 and TRBJ1-4; 7 nucleotides agree with TRBD1. CDR1 and CDR2 (germline): SGHTA, FQGNSA. The CDR3 extends over 13 amino acids. V trimming: 5 bases; J trimming: 7 bases; junction bases outside the gene matches: 4. CDR3 coding DNA: TGTGCCAGCAGCCGCCAGGGGGGTGAAAAACTGTTTTTT. Protein product: CASSRQGGEKLFF.

The chain employs TRBV6-1 and TRBJ2-7; D call uncertain. CDR1 is MNHNS and CDR2 is SASEGT in the germline V gene. This CDR3 has 14 amino acids. Trimming took 2 bases from V and 1 from J, leaving 9 bases between them. Here the CDR3 DNA reads TGTGCCAGCAGTGAACGGCGCAGTTCCTACGAGCAGTACTTC. Translated, it gives CASSERRSSYEQYF.

This clone has only one observation. The chain couples TRBV5-5 to TRBJ2-7; 9 nucleotides align to TRBD2. The germline V gene has CDR1 SGHKS and CDR2 YYEKEE (reference sequence). The junction had 4 bases not matched to a gene; V was cut back by 6 bases and J by 3 bases. This CDR3 region has 13 residues. The CDR3 DNA is TGTGCCAGCACCCCGACTAGCGGCTACGAGCAGTACTTC. Amino acid sequence: CASTPTSGYEQYF.

J is TRBJ2-7 and V is TRBV19; 7 positions agree with TRBD1. Germline trimming cut 6 bases from V and 6 bases from J; bases unmatched to any gene: 14. This CDR3 has 15 amino acids. Germline CDR1 LNHDA, CDR2 SQIVND (reference sequence). CDR3 residues: CASRTTGSPSGEQYF. The DNA for the CDR3 is TGTGCCAGTAGGACGACAGGGTCCCCTAGTGGCGAGCAGTACTTC. Together with reference TRBV19 and TRBJ2-7, the CDR3 gives the full variable domain: DGGITQSPKYLFRKEGQNVTLSCEQNLNHDAMYWYRQDPGQGLRLIYYSQIVNDFQKGDIAEGYSVSREKKESFPLTVTSAQKNPTAFYLCASRTTGSPSGEQYFGPGTRLTVT.

This chain links TRBV9 with TRBJ1-4; 9 nucleotides align to TRBD1. The CDR3 consists of 15 residues. Germline V gene lookup returns CDR1 SGDLS and CDR2 YYNGEE. J was trimmed by 8 bases and V by 4 bases; bases with no gene match: 9. The CDR3 region is CASSPRDRVIEKLFF. CDR3 nucleotides: TGTGCCAGCAGCCCACGGGACAGGGTAATCGAAAAACTGTTTTTT.

J is TRBJ1-5 and V is TRBV6-5; the D is unclear. V was pared by 0 bases and J by 11 bases, with 14 bases between. CDR3 length: 14 amino acids. The V gene's germline CDR1 is MNHEY and CDR2 SVGAGI. The CDR3 DNA follows: TGTGCCAGCAGTTACTCAAGCCTCTTTCTGGCCCAGCATTTT. This codes for CASSYSSLFLAQHF.

CDR3 sequence: CASSTWGGSDEETQYF. In nucleotides, the CDR3 is TGTGCCAGCAGCACCTGGGGCGGGAGCGACGAGGAGACCCAGTACTTC. The rearrangement links TRBV6-6 to TRBJ2-5, with 7 bases matching TRBD2. The germline gives CDR1 MNHNY, CDR2 SVGAGI (reference sequence). J gave up 5 bases and V 6 bases, and 15 bases lay outside the gene matches. The CDR3 length is 16 residues.

This clone occurred a few times. The gene calls are TRBV30 and TRBJ2-4, with D perhaps assigned TRBD1 or TRBD2 (5 bases each). The CDR3 covers 15 residues. In germline, CDR1 is GTSNPN, CDR2 SVGIG (reference sequence). Trimming left V 1 base short and J 7 bases short, with 17 bases between. The CDR3 here is CAWSGSAGTTNIQYF. The CDR3 DNA follows: TGTGCCTGGAGTGGGTCAGCTGGGACGACCAACATTCAGTACTTC.

The chain links TRBV28 to TRBJ2-5; 9 bases agree with TRBD1. V lost 6 bases, J lost 5 bases, and 10 bases stayed unmatched. The CDR3 length is 15 residues. The germline gives CDR1 MDHEN, CDR2 SYDVKM. Written as DNA, the CDR3 is TGTGCCAGCAGCTCTGGCGGACAGGGGTACGAGACCCAGTACTTC. This encodes CASSSGGQGYETQYF.

V is TRBV6-5 and J is TRBJ2-5; D uncertain. CDR1 and CDR2 (germline): MNHEY, SVGAGI. The CDR3 loop spans 13 amino acids. The ends were cut back, 7 bases at V and 5 bases at J, with 14 bases in the middle. CDR3 loop: CASTAYPEETQYF. The CDR3 DNA is TGTGCCAGCACCGCCTACCCTGAGGAGACCCAGTACTTC.

This clone was seen once. This chain links TRBV5-1 with TRBJ2-7, with D maybe TRBD2 (5 bases). CDR3 length equals 13 residues. The V end was cut by 0 bases, the J end by 6 bases, with 10 bases between. Germline V gene lookup returns CDR1 SGHRS and CDR2 YFSETQ. This CDR3 is CASSLELGSEQYF. The CDR3 DNA reads TGCGCCAGCAGCTTGGAACTAGGAAGCGAGCAGTACTTC.

The chain couples TRBV12-5 to TRBJ2-6, with D perhaps being TRBD1 or TRBD2 (5 bases each). Trimming shortened V by 1 base and J by 1 base, and 11 bases separated the two germline ends. Germline CDR1 is LGHNT and CDR2 is FRNRAP. The CDR3 totals 17 residues. For the CDR3, the DNA is TGTGCTAGTGGTTTGGGTACCGAGGGGTCTGGGGCCAACGTCCTGACTTTC. This sequence encodes CASGLGTEGSGANVLTF.